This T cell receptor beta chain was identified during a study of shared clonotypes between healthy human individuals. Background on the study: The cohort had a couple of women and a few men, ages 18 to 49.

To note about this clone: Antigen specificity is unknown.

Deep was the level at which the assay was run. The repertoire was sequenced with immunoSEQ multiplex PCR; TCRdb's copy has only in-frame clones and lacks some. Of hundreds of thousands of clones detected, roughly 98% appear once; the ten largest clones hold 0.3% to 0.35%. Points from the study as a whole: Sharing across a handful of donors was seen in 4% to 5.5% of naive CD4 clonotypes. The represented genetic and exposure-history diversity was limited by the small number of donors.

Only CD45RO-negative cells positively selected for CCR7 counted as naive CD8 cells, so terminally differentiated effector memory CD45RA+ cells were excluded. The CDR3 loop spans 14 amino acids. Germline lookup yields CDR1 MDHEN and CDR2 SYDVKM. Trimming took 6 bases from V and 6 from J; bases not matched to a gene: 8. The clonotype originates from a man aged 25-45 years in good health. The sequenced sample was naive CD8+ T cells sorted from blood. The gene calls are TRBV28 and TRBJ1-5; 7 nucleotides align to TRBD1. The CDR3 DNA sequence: TGTGCCAGCAGCCGTCTAGGGGGCGGTCAGCCCCAGCATTTT. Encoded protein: CASSRLGGGQPQHF.